The clone carrying this T cell receptor (beta chain) came up once. No antigen is known for it. Only in-frame clones appear in the TCRdb table, and some are missing; sequencing was by immunoSEQ multiplex PCR. The table shows 85,000 to 120,000 clones, with less than 95% occurring only once. This record belongs to a study of T cell responses to AZD1222 COVID-19 vaccine. Study-level points and caveats: The study identified only a handful of AZD1222 recipients as seropositive at baseline. Unmutated regions of variants are reportedly targeted by nearly half of spike-specific TCRs. Spike-specific TCR breadth and depth rose after two AZD1222 doses.

The sequence was collected from an adult who received the AZD1222 COVID-19 vaccine. The sample here was peripheral blood, taken 28 days after the second AZD1222 dose.

In nucleotides, the CDR3 is TGTGCCAGCAGCTTATCTAGCAACAATGAGCAGTTCTTC. It codes for CASSLSSNNEQFF. The chain recombines TRBV7-3 with TRBJ2-1; perhaps TRBD2 as D (5 bases). The V gene's germline CDR1 is SGHTA and CDR2 FQGTGA. V was cut by 2 bases and J by 5 bases, with 7 bases left in between. The CDR3 extends over 13 amino acids.